The 15 T cell receptor beta chains listed next were all sequenced from one sample in a study of blood T cell repertoires in COVID-19. Produced via immunoSEQ multiplex PCR; TCRdb's table is partial and in-frame only. The data show around 120,000 clones, about two thirds seen once. Sequencing was performed on peripheral blood. All receptors derive from a human donor with acute or convalescent COVID-19. The donor label of this sample is uncertain.

The gene calls are TRBV2 and TRBJ1-4; D may be TRBD1 (6 bases). This CDR3 region has 15 residues. With 5 bases removed from V and 3 bases from J, the gap between germline ends came to 13 bases. Germline V CDR1 and CDR2: SNHLY, FYNNEI. Here the CDR3 DNA reads TGTGCCAGCAGTAGAAGGACAGCTCCTAATGAAAAACTGTTTTTT. Its translation: CASSRRTAPNEKLFF.

This chain joins TRBV5-4 and TRBJ2-1; 9 nucleotides agree with TRBD1. V shed 4 bases, J shed 7 bases, and the junction held 18 bases outside the gene matches. The CDR3 extends over 18 amino acids. Looked up from germline, CDR1 is SGHNT and CDR2 is YYREEE (reference sequence). CDR3 loop: CASSLRYPGQGFRNEQFF. For the CDR3, the DNA is TGTGCCAGCAGCCTACGGTACCCGGGACAGGGCTTTAGGAATGAGCAGTTCTTC.

This rearrangement joins TRBV7-2 to TRBJ2-5, with 11 bases fitting TRBD2. Germline trimming cut 5 bases from V and 7 bases from J; bases unmatched to any gene: 9. The length of the CDR3 is 15 residues. Germline CDR1 SGHTA, CDR2 FQGNSA. CDR3 sequence (DNA): TGTGCCAGCAGCACTAGCGGGGGCGCTTCGGGGACCCAGTACTTC. It translates to CASSTSGGASGTQYF.

The chain joins TRBV3-1 (or the pseudogene TRBV3-2) to TRBJ1-4; perhaps TRBD1 as D (6 bases). Germline V lookup: CDR1 LGHDT, CDR2 YNNKEL (reference sequence). The CDR3 length is 18 residues. V lost 0 bases, J lost 8 bases, and 22 bases lay in between. For the CDR3, the DNA is TGTGCCAGCAGCCAAGATTATCGGGAGGGGGGGCGCCGGGAAAAACTGTTTTTT. It translates to CASSQDYREGGRREKLFF.

The chain joins TRBV19 to TRBJ2-3; 12 positions match TRBD2. The V gene's germline CDR1 is LNHDA and CDR2 SQIVND (reference sequence). V was clipped by 10 bases and J by 3 bases; unmatched bases: 8. The CDR3 sequence is 15 residues long. Here the CDR3 DNA reads TGTGCCACCAAGAGTCTAGCGGGGGGGACAGATACGCAGTATTTT. It codes for CATKSLAGGTDTQYF. The full variable domain, rest sourced from reference TRBV19 and TRBJ2-3, is DGGITQSPKYLFRKEGQNVTLSCEQNLNHDAMYWYRQDPGQGLRLIYYSQIVNDFQKGDIAEGYSVSREKKESFPLTVTSAQKNPTAFYLCATKSLAGGTDTQYFGPGTRLTVL.

This chain links TRBV29-1 with TRBJ1-3, with 9 nucleotides matching TRBD1. The V and J ends lost 6 bases and 2 bases, in that order; junction bases with no gene match: 2. The germline CDR1 and CDR2 sequences are SQVTM and ANQGSEA. The length of the CDR3 is 13 residues. CDR3 residues: CSVGQGAGNTIYF. CDR3 in DNA: TGCAGCGTGGGACAGGGAGCTGGAAACACCATATATTTT.

The J gene is TRBJ2-5, the V gene TRBV29-1; the D gene is possibly TRBD2 (5 bases). Germline V gene lookup returns CDR1 SQVTM and CDR2 ANQGSEA. The CDR3 has 10 amino acids. The V gene lost 4 bases and the J gene lost 8 bases, with 8 bases spanning the gap. The CDR3 protein is CSVGERTQYF. The CDR3 DNA reads as TGCAGCGTTGGGGAGCGTACCCAGTACTTC. Supplemented by reference TRBV29-1 and TRBJ2-5, the full variable domain reads SAVISQKPSRDICQRGTSLTIQCQVDSQVTMMFWYRQQPGQSLTLIATANQGSEATYESGFVIDKFPISRPNLTFSTLTVSNMSPEDSSIYLCSVGERTQYFGPGTRLLVL.

J is TRBJ1-1 and V is TRBV7-3; D is possibly TRBD1 (5 bases). This CDR3 comprises 14 residues. V gave up 5 bases and J gave up 7 bases, with 17 bases separating them. The germline gives CDR1 SGHTA, CDR2 FQGTGA. CDR3 residues: CASSLQGVASEAFF. As DNA, the CDR3 is TGTGCCAGCAGCCTGCAAGGGGTAGCTAGTGAAGCTTTCTTT.

The genes are TRBV28 and TRBJ2-1; 7 bases fit TRBD1. The V gene end was trimmed by 2 bases and the J gene end by 0 bases; junction bases not matched to a gene: 1. CDR3 length: 15 residues. Germline CDR1 is MDHEN and CDR2 is SYDVKM. The chain's CDR3 is CASSLAGGSYNEQFF. CDR3 bases: TGTGCCAGCAGTTTAGCAGGGGGCTCCTACAATGAGCAGTTCTTC.

The chain carries TRBV29-1 and TRBJ1-2; 7 nucleotides agree with TRBD1. Germline V gene data show CDR1 as SQVTM and CDR2 as ANQGSEA. The V segment lost 1 base and the J segment 5 bases; nucleotides outside the gene matches: 10. This CDR3 contains 15 residues. The CDR3 DNA reads as TGCAGCGTTGAAGCCACCAGGGGGTTGAGGTATGGCTACACCTTC. Amino acids: CSVEATRGLRYGYTF. Combining the CDR3 with reference TRBV29-1 and TRBJ1-2 gives the whole variable domain SAVISQKPSRDICQRGTSLTIQCQVDSQVTMMFWYRQQPGQSLTLIATANQGSEATYESGFVIDKFPISRPNLTFSTLTVSNMSPEDSSIYLCSVEATRGLRYGYTFGSGTRLTVV.

In its sample, this clone was seen once. The chain carries TRBV3-1 (or the pseudogene TRBV3-2) and TRBJ2-5; 7 nucleotides agree with TRBD1. This CDR3 has 16 amino acids. CDR1 is LGHDT, CDR2 YNNKEL, per germline (reference sequence). The junction had 9 bases not matched to a gene; V was cut back by 3 bases and J by 2 bases. This CDR3 is CASSHLTGIWQETQYF. As DNA, the CDR3 is TGTGCCAGCAGCCACCTGACAGGGATTTGGCAAGAGACCCAGTACTTC.

The chain links TRBV6-2 or TRBV6-3 to TRBJ2-5; 11 bases are shared with TRBD2. This CDR3 is built from 18 residues. After removal of 1 base from V and 2 bases from J, the junction contained 9 bases not matched to a gene. Germline CDR1 is MNHEY and CDR2 is SVGEGT. CDR3 amino acids: CASSYFHRLAGLQETQYF. CDR3 DNA: TGTGCCAGCAGTTACTTTCACAGACTAGCGGGGCTACAAGAGACCCAGTACTTC.

The chain recombines TRBV9 with TRBJ1-5, with TRBD1 matching 10 bases. After removal of 3 bases from V and 3 bases from J, the junction contained 3 bases not matched to a gene. From germline, CDR1 is SGDLS and CDR2 YYNGEE. This CDR3 region has 15 residues. CDR3 protein: CASSAGQGFNQPQHF. CDR3 nucleotide sequence: TGTGCCAGCAGCGCGGGACAGGGGTTCAATCAGCCCCAGCATTTT.

The V call is TRBV12-5, the J call TRBJ2-1; tentatively, D is TRBD2 (7 bases). The germline V and J ends were trimmed by 0 bases and 0 bases, with 15 bases remaining between them. Germline loops: CDR1 LGHNT, CDR2 FRNRAP. There are 18 residues in the CDR3. The CDR3 is CASGLVLGRGSSYNEQFF. CDR3 DNA: TGTGCTAGTGGTTTGGTACTTGGGAGGGGGAGCTCCTACAATGAGCAGTTCTTC.

The chain employs TRBV2 and TRBJ2-7; D gene uncertain. The CDR3 is made up of 12 amino acids. Germline CDR1 is SNHLY and CDR2 is FYNNEI. V was clipped by 6 bases and J by 3 bases, with 9 bases between them. DNA for the CDR3: TGTGCCAGCAGAACAGTCCGCTACGAGCAGTACGTC. It codes for CASRTVRYEQYV.